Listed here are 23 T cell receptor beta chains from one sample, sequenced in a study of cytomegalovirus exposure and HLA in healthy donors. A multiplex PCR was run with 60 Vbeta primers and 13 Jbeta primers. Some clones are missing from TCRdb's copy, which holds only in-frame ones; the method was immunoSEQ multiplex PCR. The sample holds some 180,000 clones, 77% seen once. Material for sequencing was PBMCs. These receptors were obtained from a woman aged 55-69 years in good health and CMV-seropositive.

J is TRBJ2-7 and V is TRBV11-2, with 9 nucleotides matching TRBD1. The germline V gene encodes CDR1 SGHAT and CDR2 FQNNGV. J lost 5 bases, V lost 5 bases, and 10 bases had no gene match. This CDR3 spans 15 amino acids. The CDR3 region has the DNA TGTGCCAGCAGCGGGGCCGGGACAGGGAGAGACGAGCAGTACTTC. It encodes CASSGAGTGRDEQYF.

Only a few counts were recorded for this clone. The CDR3 coding sequence is TGTGCCAGCAGCTTAGTTCTCACAGGGCTCCAAGAGACCCAGTACTTC. It encodes CASSLVLTGLQETQYF. This sequence joins TRBV7-7 and TRBJ2-5, with D maybe TRBD1 (6 bases). Trimming pared 1 base from V and 1 base from J, leaving 13 bases between. The CDR3 is made up of 16 amino acids. Germline V gene lookup returns CDR1 SSHAT and CDR2 FNYEAQ (reference sequence).

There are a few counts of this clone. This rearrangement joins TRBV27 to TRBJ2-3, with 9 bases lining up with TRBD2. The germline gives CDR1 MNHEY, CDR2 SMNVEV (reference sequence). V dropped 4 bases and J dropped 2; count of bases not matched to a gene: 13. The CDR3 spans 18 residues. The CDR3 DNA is TGTGCCAGCAGTTGGGCTAGCGGGACGGGGTGGATCACAGATACGCAGTATTTT. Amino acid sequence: CASSWASGTGWITDTQYF.

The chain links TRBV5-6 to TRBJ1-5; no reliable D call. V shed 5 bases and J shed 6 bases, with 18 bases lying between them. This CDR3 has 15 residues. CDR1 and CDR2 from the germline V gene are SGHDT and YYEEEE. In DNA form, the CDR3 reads TGTGCCAGCAGTTCCACCGTGGCCGCGGGTCAGCCCCAGCATTTT. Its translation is CASSSTVAAGQPQHF.

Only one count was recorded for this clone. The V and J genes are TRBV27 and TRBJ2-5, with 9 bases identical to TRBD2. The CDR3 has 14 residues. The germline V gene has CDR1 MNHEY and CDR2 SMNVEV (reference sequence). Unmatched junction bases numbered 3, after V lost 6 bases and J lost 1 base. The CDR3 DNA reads TGTGCCAGCAGGTTAGCGGGGGTCCAAGAGACCCAGTACTTC. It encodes CASRLAGVQETQYF.

This CDR3 reads CASGPLTSGRNNIQYF. Written as DNA, the CDR3 is TGTGCCAGCGGGCCCCTGACTAGCGGGAGAAATAACATTCAGTACTTC. V is TRBV27 and J is TRBJ2-4, with 12 bases identical to TRBD2. With V trimmed by 8 bases and J by 7 bases, 12 bases remained unmatched. CDR1 is MNHEY, CDR2 SMNVEV, per germline (reference sequence). The CDR3 runs 16 residues.

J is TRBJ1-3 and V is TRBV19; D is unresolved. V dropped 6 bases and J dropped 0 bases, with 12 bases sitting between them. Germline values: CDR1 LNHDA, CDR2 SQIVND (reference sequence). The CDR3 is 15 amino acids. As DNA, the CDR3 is TGTGCCAGTAGGCAGAGACTGAGCTCTGGAAACACCATATATTTT. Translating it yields CASRQRLSSGNTIYF.

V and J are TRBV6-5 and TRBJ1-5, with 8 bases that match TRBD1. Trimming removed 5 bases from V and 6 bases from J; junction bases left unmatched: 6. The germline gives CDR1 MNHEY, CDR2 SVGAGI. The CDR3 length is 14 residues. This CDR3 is CASSERGQGQPQHF. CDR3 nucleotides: TGTGCCAGCAGTGAACGAGGACAGGGTCAGCCCCAGCATTTT.

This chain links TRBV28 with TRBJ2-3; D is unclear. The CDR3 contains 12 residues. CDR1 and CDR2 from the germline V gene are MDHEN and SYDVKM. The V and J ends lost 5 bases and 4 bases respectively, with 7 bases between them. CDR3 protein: CASSPPADTQYF. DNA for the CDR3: TGTGCCAGCAGTCCGCCGGCAGATACGCAGTATTTT.

The chain's CDR3 is CAWNHPGTQAGNEQFF. As DNA, the CDR3 is TGTGCCTGGAACCATCCCGGGACTCAAGCTGGGAATGAGCAGTTCTTC. The chain recombines TRBV30 with TRBJ2-1; tentatively, D is TRBD2 (6 bases). The germline CDR1 and CDR2 sequences are GTSNPN and SVGIG (reference sequence). V dropped 4 bases and J dropped 7 bases, with 23 bases sitting between them. This CDR3 is 16 amino acids long.

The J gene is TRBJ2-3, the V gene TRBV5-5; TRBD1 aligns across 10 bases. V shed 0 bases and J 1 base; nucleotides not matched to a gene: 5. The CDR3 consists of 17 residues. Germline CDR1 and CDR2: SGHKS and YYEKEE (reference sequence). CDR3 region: CASSLARGTGGTDTQYF. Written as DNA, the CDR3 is TGTGCCAGCAGCTTGGCCAGGGGGACAGGGGGCACAGATACGCAGTATTTT.

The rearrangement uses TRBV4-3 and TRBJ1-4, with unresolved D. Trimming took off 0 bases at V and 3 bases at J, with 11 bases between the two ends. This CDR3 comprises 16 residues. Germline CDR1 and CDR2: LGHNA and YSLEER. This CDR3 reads CASSQDARVSNEKLFF. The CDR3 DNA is TGCGCCAGCAGCCAAGATGCCCGGGTATCTAATGAAAAACTGTTTTTT.

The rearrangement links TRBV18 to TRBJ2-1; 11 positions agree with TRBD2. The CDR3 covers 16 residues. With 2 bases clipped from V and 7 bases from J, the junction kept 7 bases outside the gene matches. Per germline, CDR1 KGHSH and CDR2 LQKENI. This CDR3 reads CASSPTSGRGGNEQFF. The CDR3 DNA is TGTGCCAGCTCACCAACTAGCGGGAGAGGAGGTAATGAGCAGTTCTTC. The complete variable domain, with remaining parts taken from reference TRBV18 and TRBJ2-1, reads NAGVMQNPRHLVRRRGQEARLRCSPMKGHSHVYWYRQLPEEGLKFMVYLQKENIIDESGMPKERFSAEFPKEGPSILRIQQVVRGDSAAYFCASSPTSGRGGNEQFFGPGTRLTVL.

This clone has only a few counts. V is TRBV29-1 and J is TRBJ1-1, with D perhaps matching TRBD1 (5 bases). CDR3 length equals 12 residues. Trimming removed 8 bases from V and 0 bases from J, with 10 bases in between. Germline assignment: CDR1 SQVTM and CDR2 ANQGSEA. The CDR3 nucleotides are TGCAGCTTTGGACAAATGAACACTGAAGCTTTCTTT. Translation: CSFGQMNTEAFF.

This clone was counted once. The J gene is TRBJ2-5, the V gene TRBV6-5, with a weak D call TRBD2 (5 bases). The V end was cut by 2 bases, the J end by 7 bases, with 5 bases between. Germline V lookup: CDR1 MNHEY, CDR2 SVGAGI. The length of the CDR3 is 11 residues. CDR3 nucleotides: TGTGCCAGCAGTTACGAGGGGACCCAGTACTTC. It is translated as CASSYEGTQYF.

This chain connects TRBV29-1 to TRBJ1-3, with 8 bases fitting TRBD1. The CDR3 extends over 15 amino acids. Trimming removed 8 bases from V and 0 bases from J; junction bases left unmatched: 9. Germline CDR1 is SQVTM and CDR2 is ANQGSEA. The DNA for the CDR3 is TGCAGCCCCAGGACAGGGCTTCTCTCTGGAAACACCATATATTTT. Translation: CSPRTGLLSGNTIYF. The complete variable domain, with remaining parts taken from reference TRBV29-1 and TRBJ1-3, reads SAVISQKPSRDICQRGTSLTIQCQVDSQVTMMFWYRQQPGQSLTLIATANQGSEATYESGFVIDKFPISRPNLTFSTLTVSNMSPEDSSIYLCSPRTGLLSGNTIYFGEGSWLTVV.

As DNA, the CDR3 is TGTGCCAGCAGCTTAGTCAGCGGTACCACAGATACGCAGTATTTT. This sequence encodes CASSLVSGTTDTQYF. V is TRBV7-2 and J is TRBJ2-3, with a weak D call TRBD2 (5 bases). Germline lookup yields CDR1 SGHTA and CDR2 FQGNSA. This CDR3 is built from 15 residues. V was pared by 1 base and J by 2 bases, with 10 bases between.

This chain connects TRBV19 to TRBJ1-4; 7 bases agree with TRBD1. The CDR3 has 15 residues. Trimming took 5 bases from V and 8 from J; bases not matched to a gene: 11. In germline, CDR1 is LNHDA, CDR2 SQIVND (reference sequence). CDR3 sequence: CASSSGTAGGEKLFF. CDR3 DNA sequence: TGTGCCAGTAGTTCGGGGACAGCCGGCGGCGAAAAACTGTTTTTT.

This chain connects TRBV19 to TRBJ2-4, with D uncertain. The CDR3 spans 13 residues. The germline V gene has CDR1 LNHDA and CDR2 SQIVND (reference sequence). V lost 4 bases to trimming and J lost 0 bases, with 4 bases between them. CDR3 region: CASSTVAKNIQYF. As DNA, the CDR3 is TGTGCCAGTAGTACAGTAGCCAAAAACATTCAGTACTTC.

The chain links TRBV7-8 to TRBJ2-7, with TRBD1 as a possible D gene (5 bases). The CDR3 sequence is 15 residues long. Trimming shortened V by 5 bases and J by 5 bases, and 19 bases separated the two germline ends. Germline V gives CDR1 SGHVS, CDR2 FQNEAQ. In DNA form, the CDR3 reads TGTGCCAGCAGCCCGCAGGGCCCCCCGGTGAACGAGCAGTACTTC. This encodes CASSPQGPPVNEQYF. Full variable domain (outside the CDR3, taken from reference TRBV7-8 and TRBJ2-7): GAGVSQSPRYKVAKRGQDVALRCDPISGHVSLFWYQQALGQGPEFLTYFQNEAQLDKSGLPSDRFFAERPEGSVSTLKIQRTQQEDSAVYLCASSPQGPPVNEQYFGPGTRLTVT.

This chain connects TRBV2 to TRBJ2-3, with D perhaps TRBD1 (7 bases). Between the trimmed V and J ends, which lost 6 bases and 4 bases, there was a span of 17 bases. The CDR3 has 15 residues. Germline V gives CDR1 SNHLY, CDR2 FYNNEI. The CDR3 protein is CASSPGEDRPDTQYF. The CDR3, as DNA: TGTGCCAGCAGCCCCGGGGAGGACAGGCCAGATACGCAGTATTTT.

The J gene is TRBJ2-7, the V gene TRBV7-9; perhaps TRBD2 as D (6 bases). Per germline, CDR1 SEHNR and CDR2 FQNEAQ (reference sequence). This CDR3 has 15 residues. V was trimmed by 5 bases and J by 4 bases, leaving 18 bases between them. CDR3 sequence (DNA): TGTGCCAGCAGCCCCGTGGAGGGAAGGTCATACGAGCAGTACTTC. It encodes CASSPVEGRSYEQYF.

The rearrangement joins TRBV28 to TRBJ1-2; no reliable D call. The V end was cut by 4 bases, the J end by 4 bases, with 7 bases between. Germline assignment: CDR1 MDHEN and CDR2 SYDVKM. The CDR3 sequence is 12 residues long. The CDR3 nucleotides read TGTGCCAGCAGTTACGGTGGCTATGGCTACACCTTC. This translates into CASSYGGYGYTF.